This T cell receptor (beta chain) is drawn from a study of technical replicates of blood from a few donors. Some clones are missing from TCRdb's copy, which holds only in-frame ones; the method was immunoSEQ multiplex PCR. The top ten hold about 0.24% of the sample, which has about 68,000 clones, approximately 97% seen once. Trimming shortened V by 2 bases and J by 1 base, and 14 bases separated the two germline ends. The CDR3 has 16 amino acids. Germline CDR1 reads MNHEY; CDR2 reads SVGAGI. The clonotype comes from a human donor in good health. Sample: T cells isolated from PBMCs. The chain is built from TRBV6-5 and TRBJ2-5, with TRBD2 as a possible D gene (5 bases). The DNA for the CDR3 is TGTGCCAGCAGTTACCGGCAGAGGGAACGCCAAGAGACCCAGTACTTC. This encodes CASSYRQRERQETQYF.